One sample yielded the 18 T cell receptor beta chains listed below, sequenced in a study of shared clonotypes between healthy human individuals (dated by TCRdb to 2018 to 2020). Library method: the immunoSEQ multiplex PCR assay. Drawn from immuneACCESS, this table holds only the in-frame rearrangements with V and J called that TCRdb kept. Clones are partly lost; checked studies trace under half to an unresolved V gene and leave the rest unexplained. For this sample the table gives some 2.1 million clones, of which 85% to 95% were detected only once. The ten largest make up roughly 1.1% of the sample. CD8 naive samples were obtained by positive selection for CCR7 among CD45RO-negative cells, yielding a CD45RA+CCR7+ population from which TemRA cells were excluded. The source material was naive CD8+ T cells sorted from blood. What the cell subset or site label conveys for this sample: CD45RA+CCR7+. The receptor source for this set is a man younger than 35 in good health.

The CDR3 DNA reads as TGTGCCAGCAGCCATGGACAGCCAGACTACGAGCAGTACTTC. Translation: CASSHGQPDYEQYF. The chain is built from TRBV6-1 and TRBJ2-7; D is perhaps TRBD1 (6 bases). The length of the CDR3 is 14 residues. The germline V gene has CDR1 MNHNS and CDR2 SASEGT. The V end was cut by 6 bases, the J end by 3 bases, with 15 bases between.

CDR3 sequence reads: CASSSQGVYEQYF. In DNA, the CDR3 is TGTGCCAGTAGTTCGCAGGGGGTCTACGAGCAGTACTTC. The chain combines TRBV19 with TRBJ2-7, with 7 positions matching TRBD1. The CDR3 is 13 amino acids. Trimming removed 5 bases from V and 3 bases from J; junction bases left unmatched: 4. Per germline, CDR1 LNHDA and CDR2 SQIVND (reference sequence).

This clone was counted a single time. V gene TRBV7-9 combines with J gene TRBJ2-1; D possibly uses TRBD1 or TRBD2 (5 bases each). The ends were cut back, 1 base at V and 7 bases at J, with 14 bases in the middle. Looked up from germline, CDR1 is SEHNR and CDR2 is FQNEAQ (reference sequence). There are 15 residues in the CDR3. As DNA, the CDR3 is TGTGCCAGCAGCTTAGAGGGACCTCCCTGGAATGAGCAGTTCTTC. It encodes CASSLEGPPWNEQFF.

The chain employs TRBV9 and TRBJ2-7; possible D gene TRBD1, 5 bases. V lost 3 bases, J lost 0 bases, and 7 bases lay in between. The CDR3 contains 13 residues. CDR1 and CDR2 (germline): SGDLS, YYNGEE. The CDR3 is CASSAGYSYEQYF. The DNA of the CDR3 is TGTGCCAGCAGCGCAGGGTACTCCTACGAGCAGTACTTC.

This sequence joins TRBV19 and TRBJ1-1; D gene unclear. V shed 7 bases and J shed 5 bases, with 20 bases lying between them. The germline V gene has CDR1 LNHDA and CDR2 SQIVND (reference sequence). The CDR3 consists of 15 residues. In DNA, the CDR3 is TGTGCCAGTACCCAAGACGGAGGAATTGGAACTGAAGCTTTCTTT. This translates into CASTQDGGIGTEAFF.

The genes are TRBV5-1 and TRBJ1-1; D is uncertain. This CDR3 region has 14 residues. V lost 1 base and J lost 3, with 10 bases in between. Germline loops: CDR1 SGHRS, CDR2 YFSETQ. This chain's CDR3 is CASSLSGVDTEAFF. In DNA, the CDR3 is TGCGCCAGCAGCTTGTCCGGGGTGGACACTGAAGCTTTCTTT.

The rearrangement joins TRBV30 to TRBJ2-7; 10 positions agree with TRBD1. CDR1 is GTSNPN, CDR2 SVGIG, per germline (reference sequence). This CDR3 is built from 16 residues. J gave up 5 bases and V 0 bases, and 10 bases lay outside the gene matches. The CDR3 coding sequence is TGTGCCTGGAGTGTGACCCCCGGGACAGGGGTAGACGAGCAGTACTTC. Translating it yields CAWSVTPGTGVDEQYF. The complete variable domain, with remaining parts taken from reference TRBV30 and TRBJ2-7, reads SQTIHQWPATLVQPVGSPLSLECTVEGTSNPNLYWYRQAAGRGLQLLFYSVGIGQISSEVPQNLSASRPQDRQFILSSKKLLLSDSGFYLCAWSVTPGTGVDEQYFGPGTRLTVT.

CDR3 in amino acids: CASSFRGGGGPGSYEQYF. As DNA, the CDR3 is TGTGCCAGCAGCTTTAGAGGTGGAGGGGGCCCAGGCTCCTACGAGCAGTACTTC. The rearrangement links TRBV11-2 to TRBJ2-7, with D possibly matching TRBD1 (7 bases). The CDR3 extends over 18 amino acids. Per germline, CDR1 SGHAT and CDR2 FQNNGV. Trimming cost V 3 bases and J 0 bases, with 21 bases left between them.

The chain links TRBV7-3 to TRBJ2-3; TRBD1 agrees at 12 bases. CDR1 SGHTA and CDR2 FQGTGA come from the germline V gene. This CDR3 comprises 15 residues. V shed 3 bases and J 5 bases; nucleotides not matched to a gene: 3. CDR3: CASSLGQGAEDTQYF. CDR3 nucleotide sequence: TGTGCCAGCAGCTTGGGACAGGGGGCGGAAGATACGCAGTATTTT.

The rearrangement links TRBV5-5 to TRBJ2-7; D is unclear. The CDR3 is 16 amino acids. Trimming took off 6 bases at V and 0 bases at J, with 19 bases between the two ends. Germline V gene sequence: CDR1 SGHKS, CDR2 YYEKEE (reference sequence). CDR3 sequence reads: CASMRSLLGLSYEQYF. CDR3 coding DNA: TGTGCCAGCATGCGTTCCCTGCTGGGCCTCTCCTACGAGCAGTACTTC. The variable domain in full, completed from reference TRBV5-5 and TRBJ2-7, reads DAGVTQSPTHLIKTRGQQVTLRCSPISGHKSVSWYQQVLGQGPQFIFQYYEKEERGRGNFPDRFSARQFPNYSSELNVNALLLGDSALYLCASMRSLLGLSYEQYFGPGTRLTVT.

The CDR3: CAWSASGARDTQYF. In DNA, the CDR3 is TGTGCCTGGAGTGCTAGCGGGGCGAGAGATACGCAGTATTTT. This sequence joins TRBV30 and TRBJ2-3; 9 bases line up with TRBD2. Germline lookup yields CDR1 GTSNPN and CDR2 SVGIG (reference sequence). Germline trimming cut 1 base from V and 5 bases from J; bases unmatched to any gene: 4. CDR3 length: 14 residues.

The V and J genes are TRBV29-1 and TRBJ2-2; D possibly corresponds to TRBD2 (6 bases). The CDR3 covers 15 residues. Germline CDR1 SQVTM, CDR2 ANQGSEA. V shed 1 base and J shed 5 bases, with 14 bases lying between them. The DNA of the CDR3 is TGCAGCGTTGAAGTCGCCGGGACTCTTACCGGGGAGCTGTTTTTT. Residues: CSVEVAGTLTGELFF.

The chain carries TRBV9 and TRBJ2-7; TRBD1 agrees at 9 bases. The CDR3 extends over 14 amino acids. Per the germline V gene, CDR1 is SGDLS and CDR2 is YYNGEE. The V and J ends lost 1 base and 4 bases, in that order; junction bases with no gene match: 3. CDR3 amino acids: CASSVTGQGYEQYF. CDR3 sequence (DNA): TGTGCCAGCAGCGTAACGGGACAGGGTTACGAGCAGTACTTC.

The chain carries TRBV27 and TRBJ2-7; 9 nucleotides agree with TRBD2. There are 15 residues in the CDR3. Losses at the gene ends were 5 bases for V and 1 base for J; bases not matched to a gene: 6. The V gene's germline CDR1 is MNHEY and CDR2 SMNVEV (reference sequence). The CDR3 spells CASSLLAGESYEQYF. CDR3 in DNA: TGTGCCAGCAGTCTCTTAGCGGGAGAATCCTACGAGCAGTACTTC.

The chain recombines TRBV27 with TRBJ2-7; 11 bases match TRBD2. This CDR3 spans 18 amino acids. V shed 5 bases, J shed 0 bases, and the junction held 12 bases outside the gene matches. In germline, CDR1 is MNHEY, CDR2 SMNVEV (reference sequence). CDR3 nucleotide sequence: TGTGCCAGCAGTCAGATAGCGGGGGGGGATCTCGGCTCCTACGAGCAGTACTTC. Translation: CASSQIAGGDLGSYEQYF.

J is TRBJ2-7 and V is TRBV6-1; TRBD1 matches at 8 bases. Germline lookup yields CDR1 MNHNS and CDR2 SASEGT. The CDR3 totals 16 residues. The V gene end was trimmed by 2 bases and the J gene end by 1 base; junction bases not matched to a gene: 7. CDR3 bases: TGTGCCAGCAGTGAATTTATCGGACAGGGATCCTACGAGCAGTACTTC. It codes for CASSEFIGQGSYEQYF.

This clone has more than one count but fewer than ten. The sample carries other DNA sequences with the same CDR3. The chain is built from TRBV5-1 and TRBJ2-7; 8 bases line up with TRBD1. The V gene's germline CDR1 is SGHRS and CDR2 YFSETQ. The CDR3 covers 13 residues. Trimming at V came to 0 bases and at J to 5 bases, leaving 1 base not matched to a gene. In nucleotides, the CDR3 is TGCGCCAGCAGCTTGGGACAGGGGAACGAGCAGTACTTC. Residues: CASSLGQGNEQYF.

With regard to this clone: The sample has other DNA sequences that encode this CDR3 too. The chain has TRBV14 and TRBJ2-7; 9 positions match TRBD1. The V and J ends lost 3 bases and 7 bases, in that order; junction bases with no gene match: 4. The CDR3 has 13 amino acids. The germline CDR1 and CDR2 sequences are SGHDN and FVKESK. In DNA form, the CDR3 reads TGTGCCAGCAGCCACGGGACAGGGTATGAGCAGTACTTC. Its translation: CASSHGTGYEQYF. Looking up the rest from reference TRBV14 and TRBJ2-7 gives the full variable domain: EAGVTQFPSHSVIEKGQTVTLRCDPISGHDNLYWYRRVMGKEIKFLLHFVKESKQDESGMPNNRFLAERTGGTYSTLKVQPAELEDSGVYFCASSHGTGYEQYFGPGTRLTVT.